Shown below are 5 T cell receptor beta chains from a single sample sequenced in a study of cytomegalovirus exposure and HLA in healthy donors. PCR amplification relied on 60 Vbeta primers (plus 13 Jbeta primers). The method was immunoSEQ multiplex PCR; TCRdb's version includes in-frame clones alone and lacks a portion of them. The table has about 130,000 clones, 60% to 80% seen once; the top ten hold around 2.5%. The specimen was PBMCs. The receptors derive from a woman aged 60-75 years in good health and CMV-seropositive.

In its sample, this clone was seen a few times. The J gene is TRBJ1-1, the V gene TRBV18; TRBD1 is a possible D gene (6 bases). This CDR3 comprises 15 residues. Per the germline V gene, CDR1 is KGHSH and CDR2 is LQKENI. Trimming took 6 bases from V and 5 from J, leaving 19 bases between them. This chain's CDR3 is CASSRRTAGGTEAFF. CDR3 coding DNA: TGTGCCAGCTCCCGTCGGACAGCCGGGGGGACTGAAGCTTTCTTT.

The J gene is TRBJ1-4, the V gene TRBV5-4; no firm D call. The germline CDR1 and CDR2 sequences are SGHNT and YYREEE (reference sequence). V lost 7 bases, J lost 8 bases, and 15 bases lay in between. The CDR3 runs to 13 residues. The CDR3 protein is CASARVPEEKLFF. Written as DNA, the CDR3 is TGTGCCAGCGCTCGGGTGCCCGAGGAAAAACTGTTTTTT.

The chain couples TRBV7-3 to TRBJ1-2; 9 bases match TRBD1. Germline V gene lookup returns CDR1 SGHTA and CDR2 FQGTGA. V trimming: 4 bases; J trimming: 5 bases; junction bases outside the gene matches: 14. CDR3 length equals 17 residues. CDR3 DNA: TGTGCCAGCAGCTCTACCCCCGACAGGGGGAAAGATTATGGCTACACCTTC. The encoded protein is CASSSTPDRGKDYGYTF.

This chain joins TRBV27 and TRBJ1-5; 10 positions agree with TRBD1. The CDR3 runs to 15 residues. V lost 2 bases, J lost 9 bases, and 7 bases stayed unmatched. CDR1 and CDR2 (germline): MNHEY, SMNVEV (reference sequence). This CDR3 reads CASSLGTGVSRPQHF. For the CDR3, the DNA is TGTGCCAGCAGTTTAGGGACAGGGGTTAGCCGGCCCCAGCATTTT.

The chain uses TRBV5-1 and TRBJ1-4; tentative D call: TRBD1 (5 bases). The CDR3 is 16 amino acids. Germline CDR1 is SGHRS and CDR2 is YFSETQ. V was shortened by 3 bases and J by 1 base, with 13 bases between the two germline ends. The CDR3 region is CASSYSGAVTNEKLFF. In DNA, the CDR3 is TGCGCCAGCAGCTACTCTGGGGCAGTAACTAATGAAAAACTGTTTTTT.